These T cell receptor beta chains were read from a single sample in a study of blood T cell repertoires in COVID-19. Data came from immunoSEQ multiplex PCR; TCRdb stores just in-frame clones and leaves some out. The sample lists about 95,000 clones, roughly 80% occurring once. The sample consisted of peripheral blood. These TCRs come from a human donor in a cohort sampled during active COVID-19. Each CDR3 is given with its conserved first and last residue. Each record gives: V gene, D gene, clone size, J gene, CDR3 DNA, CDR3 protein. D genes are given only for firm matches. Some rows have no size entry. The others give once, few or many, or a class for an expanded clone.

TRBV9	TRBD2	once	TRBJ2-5	TGTGCCAGCAGCCGGCTAGGTAGCGGGAGTGGGGAGACCCAGTACTTC	CASSRLGSGSGETQYF
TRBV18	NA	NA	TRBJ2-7	TGTGCCAGCTCCACCACACGGGGTTACGAGCAGTACTTC	CASSTTRGYEQYF
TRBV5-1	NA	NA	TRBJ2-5	TGCGCCAGCAGCCCCGGGGCGGGGATTCAAGAGACCCAGTACTTC	CASSPGAGIQETQYF
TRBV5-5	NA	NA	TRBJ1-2	TGTGCCAGCAGCTTGGGGCAGAACTATGGCTACACCTTC	CASSLGQNYGYTF
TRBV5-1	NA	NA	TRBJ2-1	TGCGCCAGCAGCTTGGGACGGGAACGCGATGAGCAGTTCTTC	CASSLGRERDEQFF
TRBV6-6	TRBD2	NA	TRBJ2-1	TGTGCCTGCTCCCGGGGGGGGTCCTACAATGAGCAGTTCTTC	CACSRGGSYNEQFF
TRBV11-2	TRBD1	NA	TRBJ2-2	TGTGCCAGCAGCTGGGGGACAGCCTCCACCACCGGGGAGCTGTTTTTT	CASSWGTASTTGELFF
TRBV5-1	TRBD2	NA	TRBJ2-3	TGCGCCAGCAGCTTGGAGCTAGCGGGATCTCCTAGCACAGATACGCAGTATTTT	CASSLELAGSPSTDTQYF
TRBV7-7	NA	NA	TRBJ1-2	TGTGCTCCGCAGGGCGCCCTTAACTATGGCTACACCTTC	CAPQGALNYGYTF
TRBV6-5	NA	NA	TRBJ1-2	TGTGCCAGCAGCCCGCAGGGACTACATGGCTACACCTTC	CASSPQGLHGYTF
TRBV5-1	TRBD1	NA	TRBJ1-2	TGCGCCAGCAGCCCCGGGACAGGGGTTGAGTATGGCTACACCTTC	CASSPGTGVEYGYTF
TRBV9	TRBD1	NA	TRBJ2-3	TGTGCCAGCTCTCGGGACAGGTCCCCCACAGATACGCAGTATTTT	CASSRDRSPTDTQYF
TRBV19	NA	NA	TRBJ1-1	TGTGCCAGTAGTATAGGGCCAGGGAACACTGAAGCTTTCTTT	CASSIGPGNTEAFF
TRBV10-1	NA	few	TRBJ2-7	TGCGCCAGCAGTGAGTCGGGGCACGTCCCCTACGAGCAGTACTTC	CASSESGHVPYEQYF
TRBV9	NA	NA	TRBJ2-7	TGTGCCAGCAGCGATCGGACTGGTACCTACGAGCAGTACTTC	CASSDRTGTYEQYF
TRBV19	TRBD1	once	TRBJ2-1	TGTGCCAGTAGAAAGGACAGGGCCGATGAGCAGTTCTTC	CASRKDRADEQFF
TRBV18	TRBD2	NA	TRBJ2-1	TGTGCCAGCTCACCACCACTAGCGGGTCTATACAATGAGCAGTTCTTC	CASSPPLAGLYNEQFF
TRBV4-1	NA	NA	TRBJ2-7	TGCGCCAGCAGCCAAGACGCGCAGGGAACCTACGAGCAGTACTTC	CASSQDAQGTYEQYF
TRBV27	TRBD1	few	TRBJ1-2	TGTGCCACTCGACAGGGGGTGGCTTATGGCTACACCTTC	CATRQGVAYGYTF
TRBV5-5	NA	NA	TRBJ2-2	TGTGCCAGCAGCTTTGTGACAGCGAACACCGGGGAGCTGTTTTTT	CASSFVTANTGELFF
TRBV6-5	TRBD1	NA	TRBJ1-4	TGTGCCAGCAGCCGAAACAGGGGACGTGAAAAACTGTTTTTT	CASSRNRGREKLFF
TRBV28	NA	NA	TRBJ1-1	TGTGCCAGCGCGAGGGGAGGACCGACTGGCGCTGAAGCTTTCTTT	CASARGGPTGAEAFF
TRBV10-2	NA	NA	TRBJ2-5	TGCGCCAGTCATAATGGGGCCCGCGAGACCCAGTACTTC	CASHNGARETQYF
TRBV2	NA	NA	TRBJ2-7	TGTGCCAGCAGTCTCACAAAATACGAGCAGTACTTC	CASSLTKYEQYF
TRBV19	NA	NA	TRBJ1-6	TGTGCCAGTAGTACCTCCCGGGGGAGTGAATCACCCCTCCACTTT	CASSTSRGSESPLHF
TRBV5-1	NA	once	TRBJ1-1	TGCGCCAGCAGCCTAAGGGGGACTGAAGCTTTCTTT	CASSLRGTEAFF
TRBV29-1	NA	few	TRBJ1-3	TGCAGCGTTGAGGCCGGAAACACCATATATTTT	CSVEAGNTIYF
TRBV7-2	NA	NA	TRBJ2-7	TGTGCCAGCAGCTTACCCCACGGGAGCAGCGAGCAGTACTTC	CASSLPHGSSEQYF
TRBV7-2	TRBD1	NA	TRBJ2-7	TGTGCCAGCAGCATGACAGGGGTGGGCGAGCAGTACTTC	CASSMTGVGEQYF
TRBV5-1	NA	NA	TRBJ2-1	TGCGCCAGCAGCTTGGGGGGGCCCTCCTACAATGAGCAGTTCTTC	CASSLGGPSYNEQFF
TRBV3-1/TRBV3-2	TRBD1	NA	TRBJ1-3	TGTGCCAGCAGCCGGACAGGGGCGAACTCTGGAAACACCATATATTTT	CASSRTGANSGNTIYF
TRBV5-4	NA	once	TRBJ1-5	TGTGCCAGCAGCTTGGGGGGGGGCGATCAGCCCCAGCATTTT	CASSLGGGDQPQHF
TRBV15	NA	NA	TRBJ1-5	TGTGCCACCAGCCCCAGTAGGGGTAATCAGCCCCAGCATTTT	CATSPSRGNQPQHF
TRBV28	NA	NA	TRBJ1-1	TGTGCCAGCAGGCCCCCAGGAACAGGGAGGGTGACTGAAGCTTTCTTT	CASRPPGTGRVTEAFF
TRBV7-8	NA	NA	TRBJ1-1	TGTGCCAGCAGCTCCAGTACCCGCTTTGAAGCTTTCTTT	CASSSSTRFEAFF
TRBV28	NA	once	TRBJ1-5	TGTGCCAGCAGTTTAGGGGGCTTTAACAATCAGCCCCAGCATTTT	CASSLGGFNNQPQHF
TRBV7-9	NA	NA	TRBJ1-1	TGTGCCAGCAGGCTTAACATGAACACTGAAGCTTTCTTT	CASRLNMNTEAFF
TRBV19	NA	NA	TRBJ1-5	TGTGCCAGTAGTATACTGGCGGCAGGGGGCAATCAGCCCCAGCATTTT	CASSILAAGGNQPQHF
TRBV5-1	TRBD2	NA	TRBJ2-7	TGCGCCAGCAGCTTGGCTAGCGGCCCCTACGAGCAGTACTTC	CASSLASGPYEQYF
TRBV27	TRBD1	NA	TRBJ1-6	TGTGCCAGCAGTACCAGGACAGGGAATTCACCCCTCCACTTT	CASSTRTGNSPLHF
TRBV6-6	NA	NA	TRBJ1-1	TGTGCCAGTTGGACTTCCTCCGAGGGTGAAGCTTTCTTT	CASWTSSEGEAFF
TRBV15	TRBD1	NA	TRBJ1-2	TGTGCCACCAGCAGGCCCAATCAGGGGGGCGACTATGGCTACACCTTC	CATSRPNQGGDYGYTF
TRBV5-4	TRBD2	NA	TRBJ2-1	TGTGCCAGCAGCCGTCCAACTAGCGGGATAATCAATGAGCAGTTCTTC	CASSRPTSGIINEQFF
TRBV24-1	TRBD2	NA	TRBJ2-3	TGTGCCACCAGTGACCCCTGGACTAGCGGGGGCACAGATACGCAGTATTTT	CATSDPWTSGGTDTQYF
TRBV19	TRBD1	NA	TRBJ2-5	TGTGCCAGTAGTATACTTACAGGGGACCAAGAGACCCAGTACTTC	CASSILTGDQETQYF
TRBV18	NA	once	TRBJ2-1	TGTGCCAGCTCACCAAGCGCGGGGTACAATGAGCAGTTCTTC	CASSPSAGYNEQFF
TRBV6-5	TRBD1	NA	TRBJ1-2	TGTGCCAGCAGTTACGGGTGGACAGGGACCCAATCGGTACTCACCTTC	CASSYGWTGTQSVLTF